These 21 T cell receptor beta chains share one sample of origin, sequenced in a study of blood T cells in healthy people across ages. The second PCR ran roughly 7 to 12 cycles with a sample-barcoded 5' primer and J-beta primers. One entry per CDR3 protein, called by TCRdb with MiXCR from the 5' RACE reads. The table lists hundreds of thousands of distinct CDR3 sequences, roughly 24% of them singletons. The data also belong to a second study, concerning T cells of mothers and their children.

Specimen: blood. These receptors all come from a boy aged 5-17 years in good health.

A remark on this clonotype: The junction differs from germline at one of its ends, possibly a read error. This chain uses TRBV28 with TRBJ2-7; perhaps TRBD1 as D (6 bases). CDR1 MDHEN and CDR2 SYDVKM come from the germline V gene. The CDR3 totals 14 residues. CDR3: CASSLTGISHEQYF. The CDR3, as DNA: TGTGCCAGCAGTTTGACAGGAATCTCCCACGAGCAGTACTTC. Combining the CDR3 with reference TRBV28 and TRBJ2-7 gives the whole variable domain DVKVTQSSRYLVKRTGEKVFLECVQDMDHENMFWYRQDPGLGLRLIYFSYDVKMKEKGDIPEGYSVSREKKERFSLILESASTNQTSMYLCASSLTGISHEQYFGPGTRLTVT.

This clonotype has a handful of counts. CDR3 in DNA: TGCAGTGCTAGCCGATGGCGAACAGATACGCAGTATTTT. Protein: CSASRWRTDTQYF. The chain carries TRBV20-1 and TRBJ2-3; D gene unclear. Per germline, CDR1 DFQATT and CDR2 SNEGSKA (reference sequence). V lost 3 bases and J lost 3, with 10 bases in between. The CDR3 spans 13 residues.

Here the CDR3 DNA reads TGTGCCAGCAGCCCGCAACCGGGACTCCTAAAGGGCGAGACCCAGTACTTC. It yields the protein CASSPQPGLLKGETQYF. This chain connects TRBV7-9 to TRBJ2-1; D perhaps matches TRBD2 (6 bases). With the DNA end fitting TRBJ2-5 better, the J assignment may be wrong. This CDR3 contains 17 residues. Germline loops: CDR1 SEHNR, CDR2 FQNEAQ (reference sequence).

This clonotype turned up a few times. This sequence joins TRBV2 and TRBJ2-6, with D perhaps matching TRBD2 (5 bases). This CDR3 has 13 residues. Germline V gives CDR1 SNHLY, CDR2 FYNNEI. The V and J ends lost 8 bases and 4 bases respectively, with 9 bases between them. The CDR3 DNA reads as TGTGCCAGCGCGGGTTCAGGGGCCAACGTCCTGACTTTC. This encodes CASAGSGANVLTF.

This clonotype has just a few counts. At one of its ends the junction is not consistent with the germline gene, which may arise from a read error. The CDR3 region is CAGSQELPIPSDSKPRFYGYTF. The CDR3, as DNA: TGTGCCGGCAGCCAAGAACTCCCGATTCCATCGGACAGTAAGCCCAGGTTCTATGGCTACACCTTC. V and J are TRBV3-1 and TRBJ1-2, with D perhaps matching TRBD1 (6 bases). The CDR3 contains 22 residues. In germline, CDR1 is LGHDT, CDR2 YNNKEL (reference sequence). Looking up the rest from reference TRBV3-1 and TRBJ1-2 gives the full variable domain: DTAVSQTPKYLVTQMGNDKSIKCEQNLGHDTMYWYKQDSKKFLKIMFSYNNKELIINETVPNRFSPKSPDKAHLNLHINSLELGDSAVYFCAGSQELPIPSDSKPRFYGYTFGSGTRLTVV.

Only a few counts were recorded for this clonotype. The V call is TRBV27, the J call TRBJ2-6, with D tentatively TRBD1 (6 bases). CDR3 size: 16 residues. V lost 6 bases and J 4 bases, leaving 16 bases between the germline ends. CDR1 is MNHEY and CDR2 is SMNVEV in the germline V gene (reference sequence). The CDR3 spells CASSWITGPGANVLTF. CDR3 DNA: TGTGCCAGCAGCTGGATTACAGGGCCCGGGGCCAACGTCCTGACTTTC. The complete variable domain, with remaining parts taken from reference TRBV27 and TRBJ2-6, reads EAQVTQNPRYLITVTGKKLTVTCSQNMNHEYMSWYRQDPGLGLRQIYYSMNVEVTDKGDVPEGYKVSRKEKRNFPLILESPSPNQTSLYFCASSWITGPGANVLTFGAGSRLTVL.

In this sample, this clonotype turned up a few times. The V and J genes are TRBV13 and TRBJ2-5; perhaps D is TRBD1 or TRBD2 (6 bases each). The J call may be wrong; the DNA end is better matched by TRBJ2-7. The CDR3 spans 14 residues. Germline V gene lookup returns CDR1 PRHDT and CDR2 FYEKMQ (reference sequence). The CDR3 is CASSTTSSGAEQYF. CDR3 DNA sequence: TGTGCCAGCAGCACTACGTCGTCGGGGGCCGAGCAGTACTTC.

The rearrangement links TRBV29-1 to TRBJ1-1, with no clear D. The CDR3 consists of 13 residues. Trimming took 2 bases from V and 6 from J, leaving 13 bases between them. Germline CDR1 is SQVTM and CDR2 is ANQGSEA. The CDR3 loop reads CSVESTLHAEAFF. Written as DNA, the CDR3 is TGCAGCGTTGAATCCACCCTTCACGCTGAAGCTTTCTTT.

This chain connects TRBV5-1 to TRBJ2-5, with TRBD2 as a possible D gene (6 bases). The better agreement between TRBJ2-7 and the DNA end casts doubt on the J call. The CDR3 runs 15 residues. The germline CDR1 and CDR2 sequences are SGHRS and YFSETQ. CDR3 amino acids: CASSFTGGDSYEQYF. For the CDR3, the DNA is TGCGCCAGCAGCTTTACAGGAGGGGATTCCTACGAGCAGTACTTC.

Details on this clonotype: Relative to the germline gene, one junction end is altered; a read error may explain this. V usage is TRBV4-1 and J usage is TRBJ1-3; D unclear. The length of the CDR3 is 16 residues. Germline V gene sequence: CDR1 MGHRA, CDR2 YSYEKL. The DNA for the CDR3 is TGCGCCAGCAGCCAATATGGGCCGACCTCTGGAAACACCACATATTTT. This sequence encodes CASSQYGPTSGNTTYF.

This clonotype turned up a few times. The J gene is TRBJ2-5, the V gene TRBV10-3; 8 bases fit TRBD2. The CDR3 covers 15 residues. Per germline, CDR1 ENHRY and CDR2 SYGVKD. V trimming: 10 bases; J trimming: 0 bases; junction bases outside the gene matches: 10. The chain's CDR3 is CATSVGGVYQETQYF. CDR3 bases: TGTGCCACCAGCGTCGGGGGGGTATACCAAGAGACCCAGTACTTC.

The V gene is TRBV7-3, the J gene TRBJ2-3; 11 nucleotides line up with TRBD2. Germline V gene data show CDR1 as SGHTA and CDR2 as FQGTGA. The CDR3 runs 17 residues. The V and J ends lost 5 bases and 1 base, in that order; junction bases with no gene match: 8. The CDR3 DNA is TGTGCCAGCAGCCTCAATCCGGGACTAGCGGGCACAGATACGCAGTATTTT. Amino acid sequence: CASSLNPGLAGTDTQYF.

This clonotype was observed a handful of times. V gene TRBV12-3 or TRBV12-4 combines with J gene TRBJ2-1; D is unresolved. The J call is doubtful: the DNA matches TRBJ2-7 better. The CDR3 covers 13 residues. Here the CDR3 DNA reads TGTGCCAGCAGTTTGCCCCCAAGCTACGAGCAGTACTTC. Translated, it gives CASSLPPSYEQYF.

The genes are TRBV10-3 and TRBJ1-1, with D uncertain. The CDR3 loop spans 13 amino acids. With 8 bases removed from V and 4 bases from J, the gap between germline ends came to 14 bases. Germline CDR1 and CDR2: ENHRY and SYGVKD. The CDR3 region has the DNA TGTGCCATCGCTGCTGAATGGGTCACTGAAGCTTTCTTT. Residues: CAIAAEWVTEAFF.

The chain combines TRBV28 with TRBJ2-5; D perhaps matches TRBD2 (6 bases). Germline V lookup: CDR1 MDHEN, CDR2 SYDVKM. There are 14 residues in the CDR3. V gave up 6 bases and J gave up 6 bases, with 17 bases separating them. The chain's CDR3 is CASRPTTGGQTQYF. DNA for the CDR3: TGTGCCAGCAGACCTACTACAGGAGGGCAGACCCAGTACTTC.

This clonotype showed up just a few times. The V call is TRBV6-6, the J call TRBJ2-5, with 8 bases that match TRBD1. J was trimmed by 1 base and V by 6 bases; bases with no gene match: 10. The CDR3 is 16 residues long. CDR1 and CDR2 (germline): MNHNY, SVGAGI (reference sequence). Here the CDR3 reads CASSPLGQGLQETQYF. CDR3 DNA sequence: TGTGCCAGCAGCCCCCTTGGACAGGGACTCCAAGAGACCCAGTACTTC.

This clonotype was detected only a few times. The CDR3 spells CASSARQGLFSGANVLTF. The DNA of the CDR3 is TGTGCCAGCAGTGCCCGACAGGGATTGTTCTCTGGGGCCAACGTCCTGACTTTC. This chain joins TRBV25-1 and TRBJ2-6; the match to TRBD1 covers 7 bases. J lost 0 bases, V lost 4 bases, and 9 bases had no gene match. Looked up from germline, CDR1 is MGHDK and CDR2 is SYGVNS. This CDR3 is built from 18 residues.

This clonotype has a handful of counts. This chain links TRBV24-1 with TRBJ2-2; D not resolved. V shed 4 bases and J shed 0 bases, with 11 bases lying between them. Germline V gene data show CDR1 as KGHDR and CDR2 as SFDVKD. The CDR3 has 16 amino acids. In nucleotides, the CDR3 is TGTGCCACCAGTGACCCCGACGGACCGAACACCGGGGAGCTGTTTTTT. Amino acid sequence: CATSDPDGPNTGELFF.

This clonotype was counted only a few times. The chain combines TRBV11-2 with TRBJ2-5; D tentatively reads TRBD1 or TRBD2 (5 bases each). Germline CDR1 is SGHAT and CDR2 is FQNNGV. Trimming shortened V by 1 base and J by 5 bases, and 14 bases separated the two germline ends. The CDR3 contains 15 residues. The CDR3 is CASSLAGTAVETQYF. DNA of the CDR3: TGTGCCAGCAGCTTAGCCGGGACGGCGGTGGAGACCCAGTACTTC.

This clonotype appeared many times. The rearrangement uses TRBV28 and TRBJ2-5; weak D call: TRBD1 (5 bases). Deletions cut 4 bases from V and 7 bases from J, with 10 bases between. CDR3 length: 12 residues. Germline-derived CDR1 and CDR2 are MDHEN and SYDVKM. The CDR3 is CASSSRVGTQYF. The CDR3 DNA reads as TGTGCCAGCAGTTCCAGGGTCGGGACCCAGTACTTC. Full variable domain (remainder filled in from reference TRBV28 and TRBJ2-5): DVKVTQSSRYLVKRTGEKVFLECVQDMDHENMFWYRQDPGLGLRLIYFSYDVKMKEKGDIPEGYSVSREKKERFSLILESASTNQTSMYLCASSSRVGTQYFGPGTRLLVL.

The chain is built from TRBV7-2 and TRBJ1-5, with unresolved D. The CDR3 has 15 amino acids. CDR1 and CDR2 (germline): SGHTA, FQGNSA. V lost 7 bases to trimming and J lost 2 bases, with 15 bases between them. For the CDR3, the DNA is TGTGCCAGCAACTTGGGCCTTTACGGCAATCAGCCCCAGCATTTT. Amino acids: CASNLGLYGNQPQHF.